This T cell receptor (beta chain) originates from a study of identical twins. TCRdb recomputed calls from the 5' RACE reads with MiXCR, one row per CDR3 protein. Of hundreds of thousands of distinct CDR3 sequences in the sample, 15% to 20% are singletons; the top ten hold roughly 13%. In addition, the sample was reused for a study of T cells expressing NK-cell markers. According to that study: Dominance of the CD3+CD56-NKG2C+ fraction by these clonotypes also held in several donors.

The source material was PBMCs. This receptor was identified in a woman between 18 and 29 years old in good health.

The CDR3 DNA sequence: TGTGCCAGCAGTGAGACGACGAGTCCCTATGGCTACACCTTC. Translating it yields CASSETTSPYGYTF. The chain joins TRBV6-1 to TRBJ1-2; D gene uncertain. CDR3 length: 14 residues. Trimming removed 3 bases from V and 4 bases from J, with 12 bases in between. Germline CDR1 reads MNHNS; CDR2 reads SASEGT.